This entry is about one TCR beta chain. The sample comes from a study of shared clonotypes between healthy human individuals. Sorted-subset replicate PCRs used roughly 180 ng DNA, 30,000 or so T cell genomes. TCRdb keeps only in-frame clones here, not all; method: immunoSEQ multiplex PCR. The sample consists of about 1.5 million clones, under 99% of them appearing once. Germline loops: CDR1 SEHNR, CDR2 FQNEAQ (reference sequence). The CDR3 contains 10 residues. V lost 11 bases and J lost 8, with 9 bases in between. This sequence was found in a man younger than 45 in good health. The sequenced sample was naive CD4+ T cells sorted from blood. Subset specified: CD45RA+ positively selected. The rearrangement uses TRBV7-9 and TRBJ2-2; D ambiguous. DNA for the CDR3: TGTGCCTTACTTCGTGGGGAGCTGTTTTTT. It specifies CALLRGELFF.